This entry describes one T cell receptor beta chain. The data were obtained in a study of blood T cell repertoires in COVID-19. Overall study context: Donors in the United States, Italy and Spain gave samples during acute or convalescent COVID-19.

Authors' methods: Amplification of reference gene primers provided the estimated nucleated cell counts. Sequencing used immunoSEQ multiplex PCR; TCRdb keeps in-frame clones, though not all of them. V, J and clone size reflect that table, while D and trimming were determined from the DNA. The profile shows around 59,000 clones, roughly 80% of them singletons. V shed 0 bases and J 4 bases; nucleotides not matched to a gene: 7. Germline V gene data show CDR1 as LGHDT and CDR2 as YNNKEL (reference sequence). The CDR3 runs 16 residues. The TCR was taken from a woman in her forties or fifties with active or convalescent COVID-19. Material for sequencing was peripheral blood. V gene TRBV3-1 (or the pseudogene TRBV3-2) combines with J gene TRBJ1-2; TRBD1 matches 8 bases. The DNA of the CDR3 is TGTGCCAGCAGCCAAGATGGGGCGACAGGGGCCTATGGCTACACCTTC. Translation gives CASSQDGATGAYGYTF.